This is a list of T cell receptor beta chains from one sample in a study of T cell responses to AZD1222 COVID-19 vaccine. Clones were read by immunoSEQ multiplex PCR, and TCRdb kept only the in-frame ones, dropping some. The sample carries about 120,000 clones, about 90% recorded once. Sequenced here: peripheral blood, sampled on day 0 of AZD1222 vaccination. The receptors here all came from an adult in good health. CDR3s include the opening cysteine and the closing phenylalanine or tryptophan. D genes are given only for firm matches.

V gene	J gene	D gene	CDR3 protein
TRBV29-1	TRBJ1-1	NA	CSARDGNTEAFF
TRBV24-1	TRBJ2-1	NA	CATSKRGEQFF
TRBV15	TRBJ1-1	NA	CATSRDRGGRTEAFF
TRBV6-5	TRBJ2-7	NA	CASSYRESYEQYF
TRBV28	TRBJ1-5	NA	CASSPTAGYSNQPQHF
TRBV27	TRBJ2-1	TRBD2	CASSRGTSGYNEQFF
TRBV11-2	TRBJ1-5	NA	CASSWGAEWNQPQHF
TRBV14	TRBJ2-3	NA	CASSPDSLATQYF
TRBV2	TRBJ2-2	NA	CAVMASSTGELFF
TRBV19	TRBJ1-2	NA	CARPVVDYGYTF
TRBV4-1	TRBJ1-5	NA	CASSQDLGQILNQPQHF
TRBV7-6	TRBJ1-5	TRBD1	CASSSGQGAGNQPQHF
TRBV6-5	TRBJ1-2	NA	CASSYSSGEMGYTF
TRBV10-3	TRBJ2-7	NA	CAIRSQRAAYEQYF
TRBV28	TRBJ1-3	NA	CASIAHRSSGNTIYF
TRBV5-1	TRBJ2-5	TRBD2	CASSSTPSGTKRETQYF
TRBV18	TRBJ1-1	TRBD1	CASSSGQGWTEAFF
TRBV28	TRBJ2-7	NA	CASSVPVGRRRGGEQYF
TRBV7-6	TRBJ1-1	TRBD1	CASSLVKGAAGHTEAFF
TRBV6-5	TRBJ1-1	NA	CASRDADGSHTEAFF
TRBV4-2	TRBJ1-2	TRBD1	CASSQDRGDYGYTF
TRBV5-1	TRBJ2-3	TRBD2	CASSWSGGGDTQYF
TRBV28	TRBJ1-5	NA	CASGGPQGQPQHF
TRBV29-1	TRBJ1-3	NA	CSVDGGALPGNTIYF
TRBV28	TRBJ2-1	NA	CASMSGITHEQFF
TRBV4-1	TRBJ2-7	NA	CASSPTFRRDTVVYEQYF
TRBV4-1	TRBJ1-2	NA	CASSQVVLLEGENYGYTF
TRBV30	TRBJ2-2	NA	CAWSAGFSGELFF
TRBV28	TRBJ1-3	TRBD1	CASSLDRAGNTIYF
TRBV6-5	TRBJ1-1	NA	CASMRRNTEAFF
TRBV14	TRBJ1-6	TRBD1	CASSLQGNSPLHF
TRBV7-3	TRBJ2-5	NA	CASSLRRGGETQYF
TRBV5-1	TRBJ2-5	TRBD1	CASSPGTGWEETQYF
TRBV29-1	TRBJ1-3	NA	CSVGAGRQSSGNTIYF
TRBV5-1	TRBJ2-1	TRBD2	CASSTGLDYPYNEQFF
TRBV21-1	TRBJ2-2	NA	CATPVGLRLATRSNTGELFF
TRBV19	TRBJ2-1	NA	CATNRAGFSTSEQFF
TRBV28	TRBJ1-3	NA	CASSSNPRLSGGNTIYF
TRBV4-1	TRBJ2-7	TRBD2	CASSQERGAGRYEQYF
TRBV10-3	TRBJ1-1	NA	CAISDPGWEAFF
TRBV2	TRBJ2-7	NA	CASSFRGEQYF
TRBV6-1	TRBJ1-4	NA	CASSELIRSGEKLFF
TRBV28	TRBJ1-6	NA	CASSALGDRYSPLHF
TRBV10-3	TRBJ2-6	NA	CAITPNPGANVLTF
TRBV10-3	TRBJ2-7	TRBD2	CAISERGSSGSYEQYF
TRBV28	TRBJ2-1	NA	CASSPYRDNEQFF
TRBV9	TRBJ1-6	NA	CASSVGRTAFSPLHF
TRBV28	TRBJ2-1	TRBD1	CASSYGGTGVYNEQFF
TRBV19	TRBJ1-2	TRBD1	CASSGLAGGDRNYGYTF
TRBV15	TRBJ1-2	NA	CATSRGGFYTF
TRBV7-9	TRBJ2-2	TRBD2	CASSPGTSGGPNTGELFF
TRBV5-1	TRBJ1-2	NA	CASSFSRQDLSSYTF